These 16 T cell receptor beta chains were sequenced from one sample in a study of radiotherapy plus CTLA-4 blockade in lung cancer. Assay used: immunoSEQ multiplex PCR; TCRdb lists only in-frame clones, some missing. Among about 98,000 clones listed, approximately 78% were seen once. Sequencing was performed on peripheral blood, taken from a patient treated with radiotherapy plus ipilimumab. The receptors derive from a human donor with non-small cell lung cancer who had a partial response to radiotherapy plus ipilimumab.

The CDR3 region is CASSESLAVIYF. The CDR3 DNA sequence: TGTGCCAGCAGTGAAAGTTTGGCCGTAATCTACTTC. V usage is TRBV6-1 and J usage is TRBJ2-5; D is uncertain. Germline-derived CDR1 and CDR2 are MNHNS and SASEGT. Trimming took 2 bases from V and 14 from J, leaving 15 bases between them. The CDR3 contains 12 residues.

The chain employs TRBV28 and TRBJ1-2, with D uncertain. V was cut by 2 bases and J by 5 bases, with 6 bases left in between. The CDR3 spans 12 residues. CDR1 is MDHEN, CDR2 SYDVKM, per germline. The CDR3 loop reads CASSLNRYGYTF. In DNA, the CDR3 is TGTGCCAGCAGTTTAAACAGATATGGCTACACCTTC.

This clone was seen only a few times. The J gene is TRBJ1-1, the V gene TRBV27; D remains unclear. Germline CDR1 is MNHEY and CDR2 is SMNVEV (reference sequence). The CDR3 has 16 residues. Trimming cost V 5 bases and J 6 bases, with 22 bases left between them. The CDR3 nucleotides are TGTGCCAGCAGTGAACCCTCTGAGAGGGATGTCCCTGAAGCTTTCTTT. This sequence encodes CASSEPSERDVPEAFF.

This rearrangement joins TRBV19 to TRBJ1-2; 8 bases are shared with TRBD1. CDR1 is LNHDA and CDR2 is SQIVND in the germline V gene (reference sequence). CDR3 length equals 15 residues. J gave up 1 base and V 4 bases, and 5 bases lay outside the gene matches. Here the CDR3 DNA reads TGTGCCAGTAGTACTCTCAGGGGGCTTAACTATGGCTACACCTTC. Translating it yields CASSTLRGLNYGYTF.

The CDR3 is CASSLGIAMEETQYF. CDR3 DNA: TGTGCCAGCAGCTTAGGTATAGCGATGGAAGAGACCCAGTACTTC. V is TRBV7-3 and J is TRBJ2-5, with a tentative D call TRBD2 (5 bases). CDR1 is SGHTA and CDR2 is FQGTGA in the germline V gene. V was shortened by 2 bases and J by 3 bases, with 13 bases between the two germline ends. The CDR3 runs 15 residues.

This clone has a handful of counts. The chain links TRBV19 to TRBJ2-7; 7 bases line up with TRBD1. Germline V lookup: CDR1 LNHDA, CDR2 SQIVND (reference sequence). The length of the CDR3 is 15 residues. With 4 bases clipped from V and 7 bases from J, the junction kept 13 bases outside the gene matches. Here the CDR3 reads CASSTTGTALREQYF. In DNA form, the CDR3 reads TGTGCCAGTAGTACTACCGGGACAGCCCTTAGGGAGCAGTACTTC. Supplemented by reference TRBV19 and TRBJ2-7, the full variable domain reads DGGITQSPKYLFRKEGQNVTLSCEQNLNHDAMYWYRQDPGQGLRLIYYSQIVNDFQKGDIAEGYSVSREKKESFPLTVTSAQKNPTAFYLCASSTTGTALREQYFGPGTRLTVT.

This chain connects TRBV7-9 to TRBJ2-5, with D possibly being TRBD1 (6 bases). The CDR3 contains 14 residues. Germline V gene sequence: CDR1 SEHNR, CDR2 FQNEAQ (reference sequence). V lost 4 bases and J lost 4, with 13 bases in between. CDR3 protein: CASSSATGPETQYF. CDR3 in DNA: TGTGCCAGCAGCTCAGCGACAGGCCCAGAGACCCAGTACTTC.

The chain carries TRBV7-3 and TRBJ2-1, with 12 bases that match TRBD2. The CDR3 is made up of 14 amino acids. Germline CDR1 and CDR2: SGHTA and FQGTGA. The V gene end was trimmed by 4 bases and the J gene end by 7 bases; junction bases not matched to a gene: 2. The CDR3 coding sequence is TGTGCCAGCAGCTCAGGGACTAGCGGGAATGAGCAGTTCTTC. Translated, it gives CASSSGTSGNEQFF.

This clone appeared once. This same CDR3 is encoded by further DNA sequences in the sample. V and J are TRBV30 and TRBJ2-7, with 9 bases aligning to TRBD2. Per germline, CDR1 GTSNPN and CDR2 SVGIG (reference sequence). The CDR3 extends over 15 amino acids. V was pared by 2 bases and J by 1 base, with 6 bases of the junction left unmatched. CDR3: CAWSLGLADSYEQYF. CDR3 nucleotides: TGTGCCTGGAGTTTGGGACTAGCAGATTCCTACGAGCAGTACTTC.

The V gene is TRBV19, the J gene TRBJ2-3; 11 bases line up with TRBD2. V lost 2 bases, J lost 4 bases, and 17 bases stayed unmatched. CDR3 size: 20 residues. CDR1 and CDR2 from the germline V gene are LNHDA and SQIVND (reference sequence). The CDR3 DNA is TGTGCCAGTAGTATATATCCTTCGCTAGCGGGAGGCCTCGGGGCAGATACGCAGTATTTT. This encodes CASSIYPSLAGGLGADTQYF.

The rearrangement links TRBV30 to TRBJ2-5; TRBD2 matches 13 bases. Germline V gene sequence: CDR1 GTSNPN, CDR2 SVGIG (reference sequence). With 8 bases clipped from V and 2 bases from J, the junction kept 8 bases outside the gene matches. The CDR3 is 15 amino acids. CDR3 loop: CAVGTSGKKQETQYF. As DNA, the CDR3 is TGTGCCGTCGGGACTAGCGGGAAAAAGCAAGAGACCCAGTACTTC.

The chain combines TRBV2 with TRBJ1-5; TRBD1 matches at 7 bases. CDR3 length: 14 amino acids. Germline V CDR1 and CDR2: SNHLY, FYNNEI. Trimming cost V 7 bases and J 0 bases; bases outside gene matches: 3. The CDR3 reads CASTGQNSNQPQHF. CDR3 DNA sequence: TGTGCCAGCACGGGACAGAATAGCAATCAGCCCCAGCATTTT.

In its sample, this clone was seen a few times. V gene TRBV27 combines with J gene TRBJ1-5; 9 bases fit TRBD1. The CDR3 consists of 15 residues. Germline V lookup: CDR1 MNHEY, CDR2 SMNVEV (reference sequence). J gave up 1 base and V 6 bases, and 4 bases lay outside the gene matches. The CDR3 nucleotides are TGTGCCAGCAGAAGGGACAGGGTAAGCAATCAGCCCCAGCATTTT. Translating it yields CASRRDRVSNQPQHF.

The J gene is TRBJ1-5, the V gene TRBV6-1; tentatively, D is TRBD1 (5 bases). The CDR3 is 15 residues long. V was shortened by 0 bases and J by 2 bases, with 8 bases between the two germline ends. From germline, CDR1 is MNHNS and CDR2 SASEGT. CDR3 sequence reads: CASSEADSRNQPQHF. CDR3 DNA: TGTGCCAGCAGTGAAGCCGACAGTCGCAATCAGCCCCAGCATTTT.

The CDR3 DNA reads as TGTGCCAGCAGCTTACCGGATTCGGGCGAGCAGTACTTC. Translated, it gives CASSLPDSGEQYF. The J gene is TRBJ2-7, the V gene TRBV7-9, with D unclear. The germline V gene has CDR1 SEHNR and CDR2 FQNEAQ (reference sequence). This CDR3 region has 13 residues. V lost 2 bases, J lost 6 bases, and 11 bases lay in between.

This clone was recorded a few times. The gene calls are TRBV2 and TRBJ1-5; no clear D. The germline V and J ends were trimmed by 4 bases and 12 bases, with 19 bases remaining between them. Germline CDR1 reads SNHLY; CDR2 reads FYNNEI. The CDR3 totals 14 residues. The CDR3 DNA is TGTGCCAGCAGTGGGGGAAGCCTGGGAGGGATCCAGCATTTT. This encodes CASSGGSLGGIQHF.